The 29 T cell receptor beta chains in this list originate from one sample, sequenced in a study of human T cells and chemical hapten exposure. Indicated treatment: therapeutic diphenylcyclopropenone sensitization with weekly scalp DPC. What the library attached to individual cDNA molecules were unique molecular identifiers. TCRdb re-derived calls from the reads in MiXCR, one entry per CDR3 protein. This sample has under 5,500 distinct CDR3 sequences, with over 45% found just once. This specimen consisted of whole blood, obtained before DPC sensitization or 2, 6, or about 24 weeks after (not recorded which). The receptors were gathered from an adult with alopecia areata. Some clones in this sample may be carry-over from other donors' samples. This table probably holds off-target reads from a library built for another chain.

CDR3 region: CASSLTGGESYEQYF. CDR3 coding DNA: TGCGCCAGCAGCTTGACAGGGGGCGAATCCTACGAGCAGTACTTC. The rearrangement uses TRBV5-1 and TRBJ2-7; 9 bases fit TRBD1. V gave up 1 base and J gave up 1 base; unmatched junction bases: 3. There are 15 residues in the CDR3. Germline V CDR1 and CDR2: SGHRS, YFSETQ.

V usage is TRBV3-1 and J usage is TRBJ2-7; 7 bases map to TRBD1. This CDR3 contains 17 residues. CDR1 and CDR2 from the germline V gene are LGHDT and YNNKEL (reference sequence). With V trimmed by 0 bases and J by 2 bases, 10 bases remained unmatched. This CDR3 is CASSQEFGTATTYEQYF. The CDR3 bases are TGTGCCAGCAGCCAAGAGTTCGGGACAGCGACAACCTACGAGCAGTACTTC.

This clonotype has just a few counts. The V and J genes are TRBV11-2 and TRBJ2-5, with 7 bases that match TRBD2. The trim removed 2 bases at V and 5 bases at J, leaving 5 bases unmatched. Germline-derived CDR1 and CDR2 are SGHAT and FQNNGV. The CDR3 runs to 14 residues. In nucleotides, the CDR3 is TGTGCCAGCAGCTTAACGGGAGGTGCTGAGACCCAGTACTTC. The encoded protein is CASSLTGGAETQYF.

The CDR3 here is CATSDPTNPQTLAQYF. The DNA for the CDR3 is TGTGCCACCAGTGATCCTACGAACCCCCAGACTCTGGCGCAGTATTTT. V gene TRBV24-1 combines with J gene TRBJ2-3; D is undetermined. V lost 3 bases to trimming and J lost 10 bases, with 22 bases between them. Germline assignment: CDR1 KGHDR and CDR2 SFDVKD. CDR3 length equals 16 residues.

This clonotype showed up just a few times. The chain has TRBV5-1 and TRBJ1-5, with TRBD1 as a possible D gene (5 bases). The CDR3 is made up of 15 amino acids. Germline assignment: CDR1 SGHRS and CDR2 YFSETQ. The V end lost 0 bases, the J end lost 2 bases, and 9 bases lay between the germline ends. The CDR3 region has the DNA TGCGCCAGCAGCTTGGAGGGGCTTCGCAATCAGCCCCAGCATTTT. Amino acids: CASSLEGLRNQPQHF. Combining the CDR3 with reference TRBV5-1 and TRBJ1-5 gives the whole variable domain KAGVTQTPRYLIKTRGQQVTLSCSPISGHRSVSWYQQTPGQGLQFLFEYFSETQRNKGNFPGRFSGRQFSNSRSEMNVSTLELGDSALYLCASSLEGLRNQPQHFGDGTRLSIL.

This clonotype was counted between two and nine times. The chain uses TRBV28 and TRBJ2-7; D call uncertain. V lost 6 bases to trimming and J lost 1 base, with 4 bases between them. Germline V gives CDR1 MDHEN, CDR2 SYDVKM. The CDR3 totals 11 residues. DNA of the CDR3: TGTGCCAGCAGGACTTCCTACGAGCAGTACTTC. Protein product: CASRTSYEQYF.

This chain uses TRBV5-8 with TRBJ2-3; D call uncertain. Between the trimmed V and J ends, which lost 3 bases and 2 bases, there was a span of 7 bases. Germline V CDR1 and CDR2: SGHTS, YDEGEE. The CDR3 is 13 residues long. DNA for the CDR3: TGTGCCAGCAGCTCCCGGACCACAGATACGCAGTATTTT. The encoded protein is CASSSRTTDTQYF.

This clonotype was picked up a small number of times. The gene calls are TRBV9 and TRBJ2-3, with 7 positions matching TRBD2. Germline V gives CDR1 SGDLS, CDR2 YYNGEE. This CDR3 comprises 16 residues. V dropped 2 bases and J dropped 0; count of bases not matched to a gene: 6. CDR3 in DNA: TGTGCCAGCAGCGTGTCACTAGCGTCTAGCACAGATACGCAGTATTTT. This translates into CASSVSLASSTDTQYF. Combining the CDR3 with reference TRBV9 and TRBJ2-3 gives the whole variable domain DSGVTQTPKHLITATGQRVTLRCSPRSGDLSVYWYQQSLDQGLQFLIQYYNGEERAKGNILERFSAQQFPDLHSELNLSSLELGDSALYFCASSVSLASSTDTQYFGPGTRLTVL.

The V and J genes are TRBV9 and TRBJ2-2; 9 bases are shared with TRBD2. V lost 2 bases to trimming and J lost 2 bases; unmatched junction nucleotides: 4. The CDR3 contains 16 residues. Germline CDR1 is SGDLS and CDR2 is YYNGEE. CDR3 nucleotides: TGTGCCAGCAGCGTTGCCGGGACTAGCAACACCGGGGAGCTGTTTTTT. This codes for CASSVAGTSNTGELFF.

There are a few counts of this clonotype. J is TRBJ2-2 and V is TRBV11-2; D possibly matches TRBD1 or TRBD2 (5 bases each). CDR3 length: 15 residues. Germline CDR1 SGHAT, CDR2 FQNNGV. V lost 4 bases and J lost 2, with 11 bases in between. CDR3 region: CASSYWGPNTGELFF. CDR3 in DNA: TGTGCCAGCAGCTACTGGGGACCTAACACCGGGGAGCTGTTTTTT. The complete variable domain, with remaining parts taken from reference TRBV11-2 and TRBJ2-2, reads EAGVAQSPRYKIIEKRQSVAFWCNPISGHATLYWYQQILGQGPKLLIQFQNNGVVDDSQLPKDRFSAERLKGVDSTLKIQPAKLEDSAVYLCASSYWGPNTGELFFGEGSRLTVL.

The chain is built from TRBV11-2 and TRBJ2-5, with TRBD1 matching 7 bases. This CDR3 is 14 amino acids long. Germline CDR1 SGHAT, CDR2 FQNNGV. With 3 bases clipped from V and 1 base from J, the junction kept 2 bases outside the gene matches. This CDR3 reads CASSFDRVQETQYF. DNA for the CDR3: TGTGCCAGCAGCTTTGACAGGGTCCAAGAGACCCAGTACTTC.

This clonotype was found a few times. The CDR3 protein is CSARAYRTPDNNEQFF. CDR3 sequence (DNA): TGCAGTGCTAGAGCTTACAGGACCCCTGATAACAATGAGCAGTTCTTC. The rearrangement uses TRBV20-1 and TRBJ2-1, with a weak D call TRBD1 (5 bases). V lost 1 base to trimming and J lost 5 bases, with 18 bases between them. The CDR3 consists of 16 residues. From germline, CDR1 is DFQATT and CDR2 SNEGSKA (reference sequence).

The CDR3 sequence: CASTTPVTASGANVLTF. The CDR3 nucleotides are TGTGCCAGCACGACGCCAGTAACTGCGTCTGGGGCCAACGTCCTGACTTTC. V and J are TRBV28 and TRBJ2-6; D gene unclear. The CDR3 is made up of 17 amino acids. CDR1 is MDHEN, CDR2 SYDVKM, per germline. The germline V and J ends were trimmed by 7 bases and 1 base, with 17 bases remaining between them.

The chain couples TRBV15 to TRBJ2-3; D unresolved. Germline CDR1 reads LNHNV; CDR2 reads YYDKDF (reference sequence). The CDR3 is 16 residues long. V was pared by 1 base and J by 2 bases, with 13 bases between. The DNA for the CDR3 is TGTGCCACCAGCAGAGTAGAACCGGACCCCACAGATACGCAGTATTTT. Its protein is CATSRVEPDPTDTQYF.

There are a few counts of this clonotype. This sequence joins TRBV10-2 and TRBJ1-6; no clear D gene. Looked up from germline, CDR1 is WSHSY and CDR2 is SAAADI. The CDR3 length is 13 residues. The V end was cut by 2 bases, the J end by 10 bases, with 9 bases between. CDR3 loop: CASSEIGQSPLHF. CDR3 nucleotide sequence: TGCGCCAGCAGTGAGATAGGGCAATCACCCCTCCACTTT.

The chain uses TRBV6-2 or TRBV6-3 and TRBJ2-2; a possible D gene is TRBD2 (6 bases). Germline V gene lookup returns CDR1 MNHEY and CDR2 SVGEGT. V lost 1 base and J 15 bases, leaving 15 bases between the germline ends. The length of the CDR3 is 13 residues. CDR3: CASSYFAGTVMFF. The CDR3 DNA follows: TGTGCCAGCAGTTACTTTGCGGGAACGGTAATGTTTTTT.

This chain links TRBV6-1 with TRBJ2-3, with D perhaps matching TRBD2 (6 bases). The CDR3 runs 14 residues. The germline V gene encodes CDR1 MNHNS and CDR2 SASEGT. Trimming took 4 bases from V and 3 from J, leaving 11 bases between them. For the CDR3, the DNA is TGTGCCAGCAGTGTTCGGGGGTTGACAGATACGCAGTATTTT. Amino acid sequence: CASSVRGLTDTQYF.

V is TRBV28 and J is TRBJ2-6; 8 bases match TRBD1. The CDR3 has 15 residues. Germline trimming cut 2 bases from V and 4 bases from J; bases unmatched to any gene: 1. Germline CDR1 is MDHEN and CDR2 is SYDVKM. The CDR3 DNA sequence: TGTGCCAGCAGTTTACAGGGGGCCGGGGCCAACGTCCTGACTTTC. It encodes CASSLQGAGANVLTF.

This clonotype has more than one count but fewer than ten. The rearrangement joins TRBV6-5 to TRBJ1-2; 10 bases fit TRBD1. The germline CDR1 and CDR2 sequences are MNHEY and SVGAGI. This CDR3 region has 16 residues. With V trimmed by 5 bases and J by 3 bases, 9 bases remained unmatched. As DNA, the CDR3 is TGTGCCAGCAGTCGGCCCACCGGGACAGGGGACTATGGCTACACCTTC. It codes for CASSRPTGTGDYGYTF.

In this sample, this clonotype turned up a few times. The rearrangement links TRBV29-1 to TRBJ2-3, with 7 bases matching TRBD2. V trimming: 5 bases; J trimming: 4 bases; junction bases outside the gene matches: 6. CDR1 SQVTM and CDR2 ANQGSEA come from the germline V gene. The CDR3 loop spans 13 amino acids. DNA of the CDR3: TGCAGCGTTATAGGCGGGGGATCAGATACGCAGTATTTT. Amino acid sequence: CSVIGGGSDTQYF.

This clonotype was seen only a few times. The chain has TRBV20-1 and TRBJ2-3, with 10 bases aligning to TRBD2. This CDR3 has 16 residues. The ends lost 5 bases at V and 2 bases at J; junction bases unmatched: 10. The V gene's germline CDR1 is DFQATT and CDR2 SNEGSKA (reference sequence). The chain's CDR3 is CSAAPLLAGHTDTQYF. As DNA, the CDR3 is TGCAGTGCTGCACCTTTACTAGCGGGACACACAGATACGCAGTATTTT.

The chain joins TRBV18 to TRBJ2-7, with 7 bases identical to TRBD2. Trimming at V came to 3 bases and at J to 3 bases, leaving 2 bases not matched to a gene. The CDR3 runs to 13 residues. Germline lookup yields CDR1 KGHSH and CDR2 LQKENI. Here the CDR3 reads CASSPGGVYEQYF. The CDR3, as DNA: TGTGCCAGCTCACCGGGGGGGGTCTACGAGCAGTACTTC.

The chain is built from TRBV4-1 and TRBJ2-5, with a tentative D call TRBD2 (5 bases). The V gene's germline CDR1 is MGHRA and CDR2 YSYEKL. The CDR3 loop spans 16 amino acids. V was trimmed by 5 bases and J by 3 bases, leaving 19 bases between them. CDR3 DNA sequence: TGCGCCAGCAGCTCTCGGTCTGGAAGCGGAGAAGAGACCCAGTACTTC. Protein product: CASSSRSGSGEETQYF.

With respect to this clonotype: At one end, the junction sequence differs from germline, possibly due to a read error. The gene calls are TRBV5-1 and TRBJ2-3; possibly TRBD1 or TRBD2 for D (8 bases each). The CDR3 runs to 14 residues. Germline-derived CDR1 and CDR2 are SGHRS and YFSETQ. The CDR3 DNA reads TGCGCCAGCAGCTTGGCCGGGAGCGGGGGACAGGTCCGATTT. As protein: CASSLAGSGGQVRF.

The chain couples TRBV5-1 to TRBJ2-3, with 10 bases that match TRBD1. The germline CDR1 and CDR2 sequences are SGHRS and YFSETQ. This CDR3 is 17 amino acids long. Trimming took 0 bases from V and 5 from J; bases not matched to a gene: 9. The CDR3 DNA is TGCGCCAGCAGCTTGGCCCTGACAGGGGGCGGTGGAGATACGCAGTATTTT. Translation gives CASSLALTGGGGDTQYF.

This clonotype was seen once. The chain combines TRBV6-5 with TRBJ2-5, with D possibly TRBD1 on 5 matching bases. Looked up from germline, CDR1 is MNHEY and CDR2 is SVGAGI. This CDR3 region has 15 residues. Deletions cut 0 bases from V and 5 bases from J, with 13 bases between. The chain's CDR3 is CASSYSTESRETQYF. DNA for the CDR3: TGTGCCAGCAGTTACTCGACAGAGAGCCGGGAGACCCAGTACTTC.

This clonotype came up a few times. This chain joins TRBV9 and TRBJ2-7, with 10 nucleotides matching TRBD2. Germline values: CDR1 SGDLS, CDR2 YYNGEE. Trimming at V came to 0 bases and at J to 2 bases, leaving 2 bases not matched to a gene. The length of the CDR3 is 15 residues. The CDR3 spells CASSVGTSGPYEQYF. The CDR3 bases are TGTGCCAGCAGCGTAGGGACTAGCGGACCCTACGAGCAGTACTTC.

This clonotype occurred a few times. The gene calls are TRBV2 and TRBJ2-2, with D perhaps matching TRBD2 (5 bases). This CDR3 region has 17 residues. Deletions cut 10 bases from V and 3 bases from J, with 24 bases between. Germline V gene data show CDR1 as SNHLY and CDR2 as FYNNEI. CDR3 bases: TGTGCCACACAACTTTTTGGTGGCGGGTCCTACACCGGGGAGCTGTTTTTT. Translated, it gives CATQLFGGGSYTGELFF.

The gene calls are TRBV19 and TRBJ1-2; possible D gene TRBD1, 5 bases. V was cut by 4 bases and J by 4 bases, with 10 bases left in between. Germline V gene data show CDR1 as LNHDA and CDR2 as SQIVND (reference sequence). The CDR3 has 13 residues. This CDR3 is CASSTGPSYGYTF. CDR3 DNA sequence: TGTGCCAGTAGTACGGGACCGAGCTATGGCTACACCTTC.